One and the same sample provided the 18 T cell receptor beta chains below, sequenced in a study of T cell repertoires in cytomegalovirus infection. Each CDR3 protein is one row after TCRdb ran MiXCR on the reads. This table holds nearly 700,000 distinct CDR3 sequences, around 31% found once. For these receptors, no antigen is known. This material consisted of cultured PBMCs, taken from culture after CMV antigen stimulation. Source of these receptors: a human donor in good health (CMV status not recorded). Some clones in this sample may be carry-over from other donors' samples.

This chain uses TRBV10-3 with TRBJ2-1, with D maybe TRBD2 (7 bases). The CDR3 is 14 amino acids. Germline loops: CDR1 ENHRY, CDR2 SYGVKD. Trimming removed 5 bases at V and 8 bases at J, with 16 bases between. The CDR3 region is CAISRGGDIDEQFF. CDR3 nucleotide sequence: TGTGCCATCAGTAGGGGGGGGGATATAGATGAGCAGTTCTTC.

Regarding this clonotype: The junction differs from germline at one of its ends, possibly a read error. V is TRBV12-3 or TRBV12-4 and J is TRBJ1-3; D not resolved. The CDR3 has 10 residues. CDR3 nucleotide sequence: TGTGCCACCAGTGTAAACACCATATATTTT. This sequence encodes CATSVNTIYF.

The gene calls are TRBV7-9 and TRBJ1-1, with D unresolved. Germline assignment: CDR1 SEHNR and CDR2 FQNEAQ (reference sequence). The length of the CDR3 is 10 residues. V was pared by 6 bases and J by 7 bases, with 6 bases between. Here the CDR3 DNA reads TGTGCCAGCAGTAAGGTTGAAGCTTTCTTT. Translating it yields CASSKVEAFF.

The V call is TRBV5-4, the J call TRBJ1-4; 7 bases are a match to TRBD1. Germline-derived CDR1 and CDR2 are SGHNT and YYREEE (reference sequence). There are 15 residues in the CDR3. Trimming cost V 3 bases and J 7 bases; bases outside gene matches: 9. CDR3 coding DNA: TGTGCCAGCAGCTCGGCCCGGGACAGCGCTGAAAAACTGTTTTTT. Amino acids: CASSSARDSAEKLFF.

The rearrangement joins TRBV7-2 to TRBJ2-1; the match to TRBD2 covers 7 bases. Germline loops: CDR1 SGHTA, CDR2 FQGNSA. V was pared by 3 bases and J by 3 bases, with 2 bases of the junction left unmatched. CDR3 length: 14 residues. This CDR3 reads CASSFLADYNEQFF. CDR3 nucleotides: TGTGCCAGCAGCTTCCTAGCGGACTACAATGAGCAGTTCTTC.

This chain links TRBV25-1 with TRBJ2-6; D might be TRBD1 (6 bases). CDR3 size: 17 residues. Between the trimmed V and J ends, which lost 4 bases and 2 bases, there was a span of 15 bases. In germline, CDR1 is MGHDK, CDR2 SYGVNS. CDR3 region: CASSGYHRAAGANVLTF. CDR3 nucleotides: TGTGCCAGCAGTGGATACCACAGGGCTGCTGGGGCCAACGTCCTGACTTTC.

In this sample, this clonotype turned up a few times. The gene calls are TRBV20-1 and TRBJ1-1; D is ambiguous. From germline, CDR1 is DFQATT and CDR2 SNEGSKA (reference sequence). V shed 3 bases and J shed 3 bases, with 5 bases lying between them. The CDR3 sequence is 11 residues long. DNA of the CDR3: TGCAGTGCTAGGAGGGACACTGAAGCTTTCTTT. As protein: CSARRDTEAFF.

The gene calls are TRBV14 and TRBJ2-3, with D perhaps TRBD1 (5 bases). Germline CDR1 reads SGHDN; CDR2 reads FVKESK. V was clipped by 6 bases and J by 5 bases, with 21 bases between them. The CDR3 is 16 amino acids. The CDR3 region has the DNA TGTGCCAGCAGTCCACCCCGAGGAATGGGGCGAGATACGCAGTATTTT. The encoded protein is CASSPPRGMGRDTQYF.

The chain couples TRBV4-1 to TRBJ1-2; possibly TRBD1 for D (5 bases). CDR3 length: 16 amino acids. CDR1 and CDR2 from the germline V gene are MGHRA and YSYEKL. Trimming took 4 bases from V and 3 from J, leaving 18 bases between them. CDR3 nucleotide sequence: TGCGCCAGCAGCCCGTTCGGACCTCCGGGGGACTATGGCTACACCTTC. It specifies CASSPFGPPGDYGYTF.

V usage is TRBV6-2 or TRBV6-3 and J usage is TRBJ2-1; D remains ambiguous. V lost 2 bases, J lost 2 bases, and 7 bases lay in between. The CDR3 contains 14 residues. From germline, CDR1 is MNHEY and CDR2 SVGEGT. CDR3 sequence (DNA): TGTGCCAGCAGTTACCGGCCGACCTACAATGAGCAGTTCTTC. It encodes CASSYRPTYNEQFF.

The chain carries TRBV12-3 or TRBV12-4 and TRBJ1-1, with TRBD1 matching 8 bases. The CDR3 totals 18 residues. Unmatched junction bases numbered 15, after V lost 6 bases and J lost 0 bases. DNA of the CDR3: TGTGCCAGCAGCCTACCGAGGACAGGGTTTCGGATGAACACTGAAGCTTTCTTT. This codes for CASSLPRTGFRMNTEAFF.

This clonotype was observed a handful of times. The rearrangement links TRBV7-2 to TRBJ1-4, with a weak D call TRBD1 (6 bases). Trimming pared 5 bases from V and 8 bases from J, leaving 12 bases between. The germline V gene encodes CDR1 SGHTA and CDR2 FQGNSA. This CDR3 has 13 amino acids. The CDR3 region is CASSNRAGEKLFF. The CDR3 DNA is TGTGCCAGCAGCAACAGGGCGGGGGAAAAACTGTTTTTT. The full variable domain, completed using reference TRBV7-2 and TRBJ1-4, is GAGVSQSPSNKVTEKGKDVELRCDPISGHTALYWYRQSLGQGLEFLIYFQGNSAPDKSGLPSDRFSAERTGGSVSTLTIQRTQQEDSAVYLCASSNRAGEKLFFGSGTQLSVL.

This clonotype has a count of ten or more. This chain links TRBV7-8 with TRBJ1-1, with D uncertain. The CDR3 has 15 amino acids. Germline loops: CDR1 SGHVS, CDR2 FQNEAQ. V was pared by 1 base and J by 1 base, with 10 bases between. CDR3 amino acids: CASSLELAGNTEAFF. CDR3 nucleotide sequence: TGTGCCAGCAGCTTAGAGTTGGCGGGGAACACTGAAGCTTTCTTT.

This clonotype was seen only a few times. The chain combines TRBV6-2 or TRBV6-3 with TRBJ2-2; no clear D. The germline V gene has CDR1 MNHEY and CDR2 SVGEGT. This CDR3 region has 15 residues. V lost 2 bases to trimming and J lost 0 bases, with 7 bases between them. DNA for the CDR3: TGTGCCAGCAGTTACGCCACATCGAACACCGGGGAGCTGTTTTTT. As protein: CASSYATSNTGELFF.

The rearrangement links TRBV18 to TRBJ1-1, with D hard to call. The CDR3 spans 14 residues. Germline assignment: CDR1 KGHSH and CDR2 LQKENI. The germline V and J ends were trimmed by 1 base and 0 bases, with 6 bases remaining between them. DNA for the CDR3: TGTGCCAGCTCACCACGGACTATGAACACTGAAGCTTTCTTT. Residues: CASSPRTMNTEAFF.

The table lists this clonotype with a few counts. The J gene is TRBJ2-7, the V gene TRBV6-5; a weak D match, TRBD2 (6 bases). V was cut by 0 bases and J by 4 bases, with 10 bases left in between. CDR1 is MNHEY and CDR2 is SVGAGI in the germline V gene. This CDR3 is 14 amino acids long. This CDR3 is CASSYSGSRYEQYF. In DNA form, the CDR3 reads TGTGCCAGCAGTTACTCCGGGAGTCGGTACGAGCAGTACTTC.

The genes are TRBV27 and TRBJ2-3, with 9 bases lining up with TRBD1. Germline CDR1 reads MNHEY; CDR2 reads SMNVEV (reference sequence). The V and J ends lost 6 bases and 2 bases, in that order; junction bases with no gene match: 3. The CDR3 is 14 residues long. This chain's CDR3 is CASRRTGVTDTQYF. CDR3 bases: TGTGCCAGCAGGCGGACAGGGGTCACAGATACGCAGTATTTT.

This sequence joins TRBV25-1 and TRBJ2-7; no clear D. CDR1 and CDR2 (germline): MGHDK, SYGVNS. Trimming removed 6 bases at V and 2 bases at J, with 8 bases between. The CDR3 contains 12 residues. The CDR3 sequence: CASSGWTYEQYF. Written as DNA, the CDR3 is TGTGCCAGCAGCGGGTGGACCTACGAGCAGTACTTC.